The rows below give T cell receptor beta chains drawn from one sample of a study of T cell responses to AZD1222 COVID-19 vaccine. TCRdb's copy holds only in-frame clones and misses some; the assay was immunoSEQ multiplex PCR. Of roughly 130,000 clones listed, 88% are singletons. The input for sequencing was peripheral blood, taken on day 0 of AZD1222 vaccination. The receptors shown here come from an adult in good health. Each CDR3 is given with its conserved first and last residue. Each record gives: D gene, clone size, J gene, V gene, CDR3 DNA, CDR3 protein. A D gene is named only where the DNA matches it firmly. Part of the rows lack a size; the others show once, few, many or a class for expanded clones.

D gene: NA
clone size: NA
J gene: TRBJ2-7
V gene: TRBV6-5
CDR3 DNA: TGTGCCAGCTCGGAGGGCACCTACGAGCAGTACTTC
CDR3 protein: CASSEGTYEQYF

D gene: NA
clone size: NA
J gene: TRBJ2-7
V gene: TRBV30
CDR3 DNA: TGTGCCTGGAGTTCCGGGAGCCCCGGCGAGCAGTACTTC
CDR3 protein: CAWSSGSPGEQYF

D gene: TRBD1
clone size: NA
J gene: TRBJ1-1
V gene: TRBV19
CDR3 DNA: TGTGCCAGTAGTACCACTCCAGACAGGGGGAACACTGAAGCTTTCTTT
CDR3 protein: CASSTTPDRGNTEAFF

D gene: TRBD1
clone size: NA
J gene: TRBJ2-7
V gene: TRBV5-1
CDR3 DNA: TGCGCCAGCAGCAGCCGGGACAGGACCTACGAGCAGTACTTC
CDR3 protein: CASSSRDRTYEQYF

D gene: TRBD2
clone size: once
J gene: TRBJ2-3
V gene: TRBV5-1
CDR3 DNA: TGCGCCAGCAGCTTGGCCGGGAGGAGGATAGATACGCAGTATTTT
CDR3 protein: CASSLAGRRIDTQYF

D gene: TRBD2
clone size: NA
J gene: TRBJ2-1
V gene: TRBV19
CDR3 DNA: TGTGCCAGTAGTATCCTAGCGGGGGGGAACAATGAGCAGTTCTTC
CDR3 protein: CASSILAGGNNEQFF

D gene: NA
clone size: NA
J gene: TRBJ1-2
V gene: TRBV6-5
CDR3 DNA: TGTGCCAGCAGTTACGGGGGGAGGGAGGGTGGCTACACCTTC
CDR3 protein: CASSYGGREGGYTF

D gene: NA
clone size: NA
J gene: TRBJ2-3
V gene: TRBV30
CDR3 DNA: TGTGCCTGGAGTGTTGGGGGGCAAAATACGCAGTATTTT
CDR3 protein: CAWSVGGQNTQYF

D gene: TRBD2
clone size: NA
J gene: TRBJ2-1
V gene: TRBV18
CDR3 DNA: TGTGCCAGCTCACCCACTCGGACTAGCGGGATGGATGAGCAGTTCTTC
CDR3 protein: CASSPTRTSGMDEQFF

D gene: TRBD2
clone size: once
J gene: TRBJ2-7
V gene: TRBV3-1/TRBV3-2
CDR3 DNA: TGTGCCAGCAGCCAGCAACCGGGACTAGCGGGCCACGAGCAGTACTTC
CDR3 protein: CASSQQPGLAGHEQYF

D gene: TRBD2
clone size: NA
J gene: TRBJ2-1
V gene: TRBV23-1
CDR3 DNA: TGCGCCAGCAGTCATCCCCAGGGAGGGGCGCGATTGGATGAGCAGTTCTTC
CDR3 protein: CASSHPQGGARLDEQFF

D gene: NA
clone size: NA
J gene: TRBJ2-6
V gene: TRBV29-1
CDR3 DNA: TGCAGCGTTGTCGGCTCTGGGGCCAACGTCCTGACTTTC
CDR3 protein: CSVVGSGANVLTF

D gene: NA
clone size: NA
J gene: TRBJ1-2
V gene: TRBV5-1
CDR3 DNA: TGCGCCAGCAGCTTGGACAGCTATGGCTACACCTTC
CDR3 protein: CASSLDSYGYTF

D gene: NA
clone size: NA
J gene: TRBJ2-7
V gene: TRBV24-1
CDR3 DNA: TGTGCCACCAGTTGTTCTTACGAGCAGTACTTC
CDR3 protein: CATSCSYEQYF

D gene: NA
clone size: NA
J gene: TRBJ1-4
V gene: TRBV2
CDR3 DNA: TGTGCCAGCAGTGCTGGGCCGCCCCAGGGAAAACTGTTTTTT
CDR3 protein: CASSAGPPQGKLFF

D gene: TRBD1
clone size: NA
J gene: TRBJ2-2
V gene: TRBV5-1
CDR3 DNA: TGCGCCAGCAGCTCACGGACAGGGAACACCGGGGAGCTGTTTTTT
CDR3 protein: CASSSRTGNTGELFF

D gene: NA
clone size: NA
J gene: TRBJ1-5
V gene: TRBV11-2
CDR3 DNA: TGTGCCAGCAGCTTAGATAGAACAGGCAATCAGCCCCAGCATTTT
CDR3 protein: CASSLDRTGNQPQHF

D gene: TRBD1
clone size: few
J gene: TRBJ1-2
V gene: TRBV7-6
CDR3 DNA: TGTGCCAGCAGCTTAGCCCCGCGGGGACAGAGACCCTATGGCTACACCTTC
CDR3 protein: CASSLAPRGQRPYGYTF

D gene: NA
clone size: NA
J gene: TRBJ1-5
V gene: TRBV7-6
CDR3 DNA: TGTGCCAGCAGCTTAGAGGCCGCCCAAGGCAATCAGCCCCAGCATTTT
CDR3 protein: CASSLEAAQGNQPQHF

D gene: NA
clone size: NA
J gene: TRBJ2-7
V gene: TRBV2
CDR3 DNA: TGTGCCAGCGGTTACGAACAAGGCTACGAGCAGTACTTC
CDR3 protein: CASGYEQGYEQYF

D gene: NA
clone size: NA
J gene: TRBJ2-1
V gene: TRBV7-9
CDR3 DNA: TGTGCCAGCAGCCCTTCCGGGGGGACACCCCGCCACAATGAGCAGTTCTTC
CDR3 protein: CASSPSGGTPRHNEQFF

D gene: TRBD1
clone size: NA
J gene: TRBJ1-2
V gene: TRBV6-5
CDR3 DNA: TGTGCCAGCACCCCGGGACAGGGGTACTATGGCTACACCTTC
CDR3 protein: CASTPGQGYYGYTF

D gene: NA
clone size: NA
J gene: TRBJ2-3
V gene: TRBV10-1
CDR3 DNA: TGCGCCAGCAGCCCCATCGGGGGCAAGTCAGATACGCAGTATTTT
CDR3 protein: CASSPIGGKSDTQYF

D gene: TRBD2
clone size: once
J gene: TRBJ2-2
V gene: TRBV5-1
CDR3 DNA: TGCGCCAGCAGAATTCCGGGACTAGACGGCGGGGAGCTGTTTTTT
CDR3 protein: CASRIPGLDGGELFF

D gene: NA
clone size: NA
J gene: TRBJ2-1
V gene: TRBV7-9
CDR3 DNA: TGTGCCAGCAGCTTACTTAGCTCCTACAATGAGCAGTTCTTC
CDR3 protein: CASSLLSSYNEQFF

D gene: NA
clone size: NA
J gene: TRBJ1-5
V gene: TRBV12-3/TRBV12-4
CDR3 DNA: TGTGCCAGCAGTTTAAACGAGAATCAGCCCCAGCATTTT
CDR3 protein: CASSLNENQPQHF

D gene: NA
clone size: NA
J gene: TRBJ1-1
V gene: TRBV5-1
CDR3 DNA: TGCGCCAGCAGCTCCGCGACAGGAAACACTGAAGCTTTCTTT
CDR3 protein: CASSSATGNTEAFF

D gene: TRBD1
clone size: NA
J gene: TRBJ1-5
V gene: TRBV15
CDR3 DNA: TGTGCCACCAGGAATCCGGGACAGGGGAACCAGCCCCAGCATTTT
CDR3 protein: CATRNPGQGNQPQHF

D gene: NA
clone size: NA
J gene: TRBJ1-1
V gene: TRBV11-3
CDR3 DNA: TGTGCCAGCAGCGACGTAGGGAACACTGAAGCTTTCTTT
CDR3 protein: CASSDVGNTEAFF

D gene: NA
clone size: once
J gene: TRBJ1-4
V gene: TRBV5-1
CDR3 DNA: TGCGCCAGCAGCCAACTATCCACTGAAAAACTGTTTTTT
CDR3 protein: CASSQLSTEKLFF

D gene: NA
clone size: NA
J gene: TRBJ2-5
V gene: TRBV18
CDR3 DNA: TGTGCCAGCTCACCGTACCAAGAGACCCAGTACTTC
CDR3 protein: CASSPYQETQYF

D gene: TRBD1
clone size: once
J gene: TRBJ1-4
V gene: TRBV5-1
CDR3 DNA: TGCGCCAGCAGCTGGATGGGACAGATTAATGAAAAACTGTTTTTT
CDR3 protein: CASSWMGQINEKLFF

D gene: TRBD2
clone size: NA
J gene: TRBJ2-3
V gene: TRBV7-3
CDR3 DNA: TGTGCCAGCAGCTCCGCGGGACTAGAAGCGGTTACGCAGTATTTT
CDR3 protein: CASSSAGLEAVTQYF

D gene: NA
clone size: NA
J gene: TRBJ1-1
V gene: TRBV10-3
CDR3 DNA: TGTGCCATCAGTGAGGACGGAGGGGGAGCTTTCTTT
CDR3 protein: CAISEDGGGAFF

D gene: TRBD2
clone size: NA
J gene: TRBJ2-2
V gene: TRBV27
CDR3 DNA: TGTGCCAGCGTTCCTAGCGGGAGTCCATCGGGTTTGGACACCGGGGAGCTGTTTTTT
CDR3 protein: CASVPSGSPSGLDTGELFF

D gene: TRBD2
clone size: NA
J gene: TRBJ2-5
V gene: TRBV7-9
CDR3 DNA: TGTGCCAGCACCTTTCCGGGACTAGCGACTACACAAGAGACCCAGTACTTC
CDR3 protein: CASTFPGLATTQETQYF

D gene: NA
clone size: NA
J gene: TRBJ2-1
V gene: TRBV10-3
CDR3 DNA: TGTGCCATCAGTGTAGTCGGTAATGAGCAGTTCTTC
CDR3 protein: CAISVVGNEQFF

D gene: TRBD1
clone size: NA
J gene: TRBJ2-3
V gene: TRBV7-9
CDR3 DNA: TGTGCCAGCAGCAGGACAGGGGTTACAGATACGCAGTATTTT
CDR3 protein: CASSRTGVTDTQYF

D gene: NA
clone size: NA
J gene: TRBJ2-5
V gene: TRBV11-2
CDR3 DNA: TGTGCCAGCAGCTTAGGGTTACAGCGAGAGACCCAGTACTTC
CDR3 protein: CASSLGLQRETQYF

D gene: NA
clone size: NA
J gene: TRBJ2-1
V gene: TRBV6-5
CDR3 DNA: TGTGCCAGCAGAAATTCAGGGGGGTCCTACAATGAGCAGTTCTTC
CDR3 protein: CASRNSGGSYNEQFF

D gene: NA
clone size: once
J gene: TRBJ2-2
V gene: TRBV4-1
CDR3 DNA: TGCGCCAGCAGACCCCTGTTGGAGCGGCTGAACACCGGGGAGCTGTTTTTT
CDR3 protein: CASRPLLERLNTGELFF

D gene: NA
clone size: NA
J gene: TRBJ1-2
V gene: TRBV5-4
CDR3 DNA: TGTGCCAGCAGCTTGGATCGCCAGGGCCATGGCTACACCTTC
CDR3 protein: CASSLDRQGHGYTF

D gene: NA
clone size: NA
J gene: TRBJ1-1
V gene: TRBV4-2
CDR3 DNA: TGTGCCAGCAGCCAGGGTCAGGGTGGTTCCACTGAAGCTTTCTTT
CDR3 protein: CASSQGQGGSTEAFF

D gene: TRBD2
clone size: NA
J gene: TRBJ2-7
V gene: TRBV5-4
CDR3 DNA: TGTGCCAGCAGCTTGGGACTAGCGGATTCCTACGAGCAGTACTTC
CDR3 protein: CASSLGLADSYEQYF

D gene: NA
clone size: NA
J gene: TRBJ1-1
V gene: TRBV28
CDR3 DNA: TGTGCCAGCAGTATACCTGACAGGAACACTGAAGCTTTCTTT
CDR3 protein: CASSIPDRNTEAFF

D gene: NA
clone size: NA
J gene: TRBJ1-4
V gene: TRBV7-9
CDR3 DNA: TGTGCCAGCACCTTAGGACGGTCTAATGAAAAACTGTTTTTT
CDR3 protein: CASTLGRSNEKLFF

D gene: TRBD2
clone size: NA
J gene: TRBJ2-7
V gene: TRBV5-6
CDR3 DNA: TGTGCCAGCAGCTTTCGAGGCGGGGGGGCTCTCGAGCAGTACTTC
CDR3 protein: CASSFRGGGALEQYF

D gene: TRBD1
clone size: few
J gene: TRBJ2-1
V gene: TRBV7-2
CDR3 DNA: TGTGCCAGCAGCCCACAGGGGGGTTCTTGGGATGAGCAGTTCTTC
CDR3 protein: CASSPQGGSWDEQFF

D gene: TRBD1
clone size: NA
J gene: TRBJ2-7
V gene: TRBV5-4
CDR3 DNA: TGTGCTACGAGCCCCCAGGGGGCCCTATCCTACGAGCAGTACTTC
CDR3 protein: CATSPQGALSYEQYF

D gene: TRBD1
clone size: NA
J gene: TRBJ2-5
V gene: TRBV9
CDR3 DNA: TGTGCCAGCAGCGTAGAAGGTCCAGGGGGTGGGACCCAGTACTTC
CDR3 protein: CASSVEGPGGGTQYF

D gene: NA
clone size: NA
J gene: TRBJ1-1
V gene: TRBV6-1
CDR3 DNA: TGTGCCAGCAGTGCGAATATCGGCGGAGGGGGTCAACGGAACACTGAAGCTTTCTTT
CDR3 protein: CASSANIGGGGQRNTEAFF

D gene: NA
clone size: NA
J gene: TRBJ2-1
V gene: TRBV30
CDR3 DNA: TGTGCCTGGAGGGGGACTGGATACAATGAGCAGTTCTTC
CDR3 protein: CAWRGTGYNEQFF

D gene: TRBD2
clone size: NA
J gene: TRBJ2-7
V gene: TRBV5-1
CDR3 DNA: TGCGCCAGCAGCCTACTAGCGGACCCGAGGGACGAGCAGTACTTC
CDR3 protein: CASSLLADPRDEQYF

D gene: TRBD1
clone size: NA
J gene: TRBJ2-3
V gene: TRBV5-1
CDR3 DNA: TGCGCCAGCAGCTTGGTGGGACAGGGGATCATTCGCACAGATACGCAGTATTTT
CDR3 protein: CASSLVGQGIIRTDTQYF

D gene: NA
clone size: NA
J gene: TRBJ1-1
V gene: TRBV5-1
CDR3 DNA: TGCGCCAGCAGCTTGGGGACCGGGACGAACACTGAAGCTTTCTTT
CDR3 protein: CASSLGTGTNTEAFF

D gene: NA
clone size: NA
J gene: TRBJ1-1
V gene: TRBV7-2
CDR3 DNA: TGTGCCAGCAGGACCGGGCCTGACACTGAAGCTTTCTTT
CDR3 protein: CASRTGPDTEAFF

D gene: NA
clone size: NA
J gene: TRBJ1-2
V gene: TRBV29-1
CDR3 DNA: TGCAGCTTCGGGGAACAGGGTCTCGTGGAGGGGGTAGGCTACACCTTC
CDR3 protein: CSFGEQGLVEGVGYTF

D gene: NA
clone size: NA
J gene: TRBJ1-1
V gene: TRBV5-4
CDR3 DNA: TGTGCCAGCAGCATGGACCCCAGGGGCACTGAAGCTTTCTTT
CDR3 protein: CASSMDPRGTEAFF

D gene: NA
clone size: NA
J gene: TRBJ1-5
V gene: TRBV4-3
CDR3 DNA: TGCGCCAGCAGCCAAGAATTACAGGGCTATAGCAATCAGCCCCAGCATTTT
CDR3 protein: CASSQELQGYSNQPQHF